This record covers a single T cell receptor (beta chain). Random hexamers were used to reverse transcribe an amount of roughly 0.45 to 1 ug RNA. TCRdb independently ran MiXCR on the immunoSEQ multiplex PCR reads; one entry per CDR3 protein. The sample yields 130,000 to 150,000 distinct CDR3 sequences, approximately 93% seen once. This record belongs to a study of CD8 T cells in Susac syndrome. Germline V gene sequence: CDR1 MDHEN, CDR2 SYDVKM. Trimming took 3 bases from V and 1 from J, leaving 7 bases between them. This CDR3 is 14 amino acids long. The sample consisted of CD4+ T cells from PBMCs. This rearrangement joins TRBV28 to TRBJ2-1; D perhaps matches TRBD2 (6 bases). The origin of this receptor is a human donor in good health. The CDR3, as DNA: TGTGCCAGCAGTTTTGGAGGGTCCTACAATGAGCAGTTCTTC. It translates to CASSFGGSYNEQFF.